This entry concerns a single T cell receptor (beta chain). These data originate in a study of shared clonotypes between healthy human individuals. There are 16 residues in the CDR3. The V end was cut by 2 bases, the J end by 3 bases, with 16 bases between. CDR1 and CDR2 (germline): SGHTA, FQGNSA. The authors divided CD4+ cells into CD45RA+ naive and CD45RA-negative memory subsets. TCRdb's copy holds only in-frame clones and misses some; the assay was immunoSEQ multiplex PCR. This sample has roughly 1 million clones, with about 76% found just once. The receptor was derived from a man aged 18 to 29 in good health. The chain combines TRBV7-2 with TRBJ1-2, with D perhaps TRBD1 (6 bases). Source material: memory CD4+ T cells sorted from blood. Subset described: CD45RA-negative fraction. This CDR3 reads CASSLRQGGADYGYTF. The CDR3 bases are TGTGCCAGCAGCTTACGCCAAGGGGGGGCGGACTATGGCTACACCTTC.